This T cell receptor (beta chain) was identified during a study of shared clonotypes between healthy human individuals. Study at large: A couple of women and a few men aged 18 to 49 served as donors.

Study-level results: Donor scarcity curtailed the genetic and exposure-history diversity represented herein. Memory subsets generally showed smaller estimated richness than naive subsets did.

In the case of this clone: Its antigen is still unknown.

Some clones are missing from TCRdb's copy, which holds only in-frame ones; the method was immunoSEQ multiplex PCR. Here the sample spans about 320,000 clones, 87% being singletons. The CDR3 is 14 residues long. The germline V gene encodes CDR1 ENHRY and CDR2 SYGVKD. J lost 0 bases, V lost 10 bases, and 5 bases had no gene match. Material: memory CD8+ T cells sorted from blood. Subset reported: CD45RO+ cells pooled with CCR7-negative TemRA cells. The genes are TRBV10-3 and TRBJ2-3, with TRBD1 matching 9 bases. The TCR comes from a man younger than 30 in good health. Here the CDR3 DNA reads TGTGCCAGCCTGGGACAGGGTAGCACAGATACGCAGTATTTT. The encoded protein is CASLGQGSTDTQYF.